Presented here are 14 T cell receptor beta chains from one specimen sequenced in a study of T cell repertoires in ileal Crohn's disease. Time point meaning: neoterminal ileum biopsy at postoperative endoscopy, about 6 months after surgery. Generated by immunoSEQ multiplex PCR, the TCRdb table keeps only in-frame clones and is missing some. The sample has about 62,000 clones, 85% to 90% seen once. The sequenced material came from ileal tissue. The origin of the receptors is an adult with Crohn's disease.

V usage is TRBV19 and J usage is TRBJ1-3; D may be TRBD1 (5 bases). The V and J ends lost 8 bases and 4 bases respectively, with 21 bases between them. The CDR3 covers 16 residues. Germline V gene sequence: CDR1 LNHDA, CDR2 SQIVND (reference sequence). The CDR3 DNA reads TGTGCCAGTTACTCCGGGACGGAGGGCCCCGGAAACACCATATATTTT. Amino acids: CASYSGTEGPGNTIYF. Looking up the rest from reference TRBV19 and TRBJ1-3 gives the full variable domain: DGGITQSPKYLFRKEGQNVTLSCEQNLNHDAMYWYRQDPGQGLRLIYYSQIVNDFQKGDIAEGYSVSREKKESFPLTVTSAQKNPTAFYLCASYSGTEGPGNTIYFGEGSWLTVV.

The CDR3 DNA follows: TGTGCCAGCAGCAAAGGGGGTCAGCCCCAGCATTTT. It yields the protein CASSKGGQPQHF. This chain uses TRBV5-4 with TRBJ1-5; weak D call: TRBD1 (6 bases). Trimming took 4 bases from V and 6 from J, leaving 8 bases between them. This CDR3 contains 12 residues. From germline, CDR1 is SGHNT and CDR2 YYREEE (reference sequence).

V and J are TRBV2 and TRBJ2-1, with a possible D match to TRBD1 (6 bases). V was cut by 6 bases and J by 2 bases, with 17 bases left in between. Germline V CDR1 and CDR2: SNHLY, FYNNEI. The CDR3 sequence is 16 residues long. The CDR3 sequence is CASRSEQGLTYNEQFF. In DNA form, the CDR3 reads TGTGCCAGCAGGAGTGAACAGGGCCTCACCTACAATGAGCAGTTCTTC.

The chain combines TRBV5-1 with TRBJ1-1, with 9 positions matching TRBD1. The CDR3 totals 16 residues. From germline, CDR1 is SGHRS and CDR2 YFSETQ. With V trimmed by 5 bases and J by 4 bases, 12 bases remained unmatched. In DNA, the CDR3 is TGCGCCAGCAGTCCGCGGACAGGGGCTGCCGTCACTGAAGCTTTCTTT. Encoded protein: CASSPRTGAAVTEAFF.

The rearrangement joins TRBV19 to TRBJ2-1; 10 nucleotides agree with TRBD2. CDR1 is LNHDA and CDR2 is SQIVND in the germline V gene (reference sequence). Trimming removed 5 bases from V and 4 bases from J; junction bases left unmatched: 11. The CDR3 consists of 17 residues. CDR3 nucleotide sequence: TGTGCCAGTAGTTCCCTTCAGCGGGGGGGCGCTTACAATGAGCAGTTCTTC. It translates to CASSSLQRGGAYNEQFF.

This chain joins TRBV28 and TRBJ2-7, with no clear D. Germline V gene data show CDR1 as MDHEN and CDR2 as SYDVKM. V lost 5 bases, J lost 0 bases, and 5 bases lay in between. The CDR3 runs 12 residues. The chain's CDR3 is CASSPSSYEQYF. For the CDR3, the DNA is TGTGCCAGCAGTCCCTCCTCCTACGAGCAGTACTTC.

The chain carries TRBV29-1 and TRBJ2-7, with TRBD1 as a possible D gene (5 bases). This CDR3 is 13 amino acids long. Germline CDR1 is SQVTM and CDR2 is ANQGSEA. Trimming pared 1 base from V and 5 bases from J, leaving 12 bases between. The CDR3 here is CSVEAPRQNEQYF. The CDR3 DNA reads as TGCAGCGTTGAAGCTCCCCGACAGAACGAGCAGTACTTC.

The rearrangement links TRBV7-2 to TRBJ2-2; tentatively, D is TRBD2 (6 bases). This CDR3 is 15 amino acids long. Trimming left V 6 bases short and J 0 bases short, with 11 bases between. Germline CDR1 SGHTA, CDR2 FQGNSA. The CDR3 region has the DNA TGTGCCAGCAGGGATCGACTAGCGAACACCGGGGAGCTGTTTTTT. Residues: CASRDRLANTGELFF.

CDR3 nucleotides: TGTGCCACCGCTCCGGGACTAGCAAACACCGGGGAGCTGTTTTTT. Translated, it gives CATAPGLANTGELFF. This chain joins TRBV6-6 and TRBJ2-2, with 9 nucleotides matching TRBD2. From germline, CDR1 is MNHNY and CDR2 SVGAGI (reference sequence). This CDR3 comprises 15 residues. V lost 10 bases and J lost 2; bases outside the gene matches: 8.

The chain recombines TRBV18 with TRBJ1-6; tentatively, D is TRBD1 (5 bases). Germline CDR1 KGHSH, CDR2 LQKENI. Trimming removed 3 bases from V and 8 bases from J, with 17 bases in between. The CDR3 contains 16 residues. The CDR3 loop reads CASSPQALRGYSPLHF. CDR3 in DNA: TGTGCCAGCTCACCCCAGGCACTCCGGGGGTATTCACCCCTCCACTTT.

Here the CDR3 DNA reads TGTGCCAGTAGTATCACCAGGGCCGGCAATCAGCCCCAGCATTTT. Translating it yields CASSITRAGNQPQHF. The rearrangement uses TRBV19 and TRBJ1-5; the D gene is possibly TRBD1 (5 bases). Germline V gene lookup returns CDR1 LNHDA and CDR2 SQIVND (reference sequence). The CDR3 runs 15 residues. The V and J ends lost 3 bases and 2 bases respectively, with 11 bases between them.

The gene calls are TRBV6-1 and TRBJ1-5, with 7 bases that match TRBD1. V gave up 11 bases and J gave up 5 bases; unmatched junction bases: 9. CDR3 size: 13 residues. The V gene's germline CDR1 is MNHNS and CDR2 SASEGT. CDR3 region: CAVRQGRDQPQHF. The CDR3 DNA sequence: TGTGCCGTTCGACAGGGTAGGGATCAGCCCCAGCATTTT.

This chain connects TRBV6-5 to TRBJ2-1; 8 nucleotides agree with TRBD1. CDR1 is MNHEY and CDR2 is SVGAGI in the germline V gene. CDR3 length: 13 amino acids. The trim removed 6 bases at V and 12 bases at J, leaving 10 bases unmatched. Written as DNA, the CDR3 is TGTGCCAGCAGCCCAGGACAGGGTGGTACGCAGTTCTTC. Its protein is CASSPGQGGTQFF.

V is TRBV11-3 and J is TRBJ2-7; D uncertain. The germline gives CDR1 SGHNT, CDR2 YENEEA. The V gene lost 2 bases and the J gene lost 3 bases, with 5 bases spanning the gap. There are 12 residues in the CDR3. In DNA form, the CDR3 reads TGTGCCAGCAGCTTACCTAGCTACGAGCAGTACTTC. It specifies CASSLPSYEQYF.